There are many counts of the clone carrying this TCR beta chain. Using RNA template, CDR3s of TCR alpha and beta were amplified with iRepertoire arm-PCR. TCRdb re-called the multiplex PCR reads through MiXCR, storing one row per CDR3 protein. The table has approximately 120,000 distinct CDR3 sequences, 20% to 25% seen once. V was pared by 4 bases and J by 2 bases, with 8 bases between. This CDR3 has 13 amino acids. The germline gives CDR1 ENHRY, CDR2 SYGVKD. The source of the sample is a study of glioma-infiltrating T cells. This sequence originates from a human donor with low-grade glioma or glioblastoma, undergoing nonglioma brain surgery, or in good health (not recorded which). V and J are TRBV10-3 and TRBJ2-5; D is ambiguous. Sequencing was done on a sample of glioma tissue, nonneoplastic brain tissue, or PBMCs (not recorded which). CDR3 residues: CAISVRGQETQYF. CDR3 in DNA: TGTGCCATCAGTGTACGTGGTCAAGAGACCCAGTACTTC.